The source of this T cell receptor (beta chain) is a study of blood T cell repertoires in COVID-19. The overall study: Both acute and convalescent COVID-19 samples were obtained from the United States, Italy and Spain. T cells, B-cell-depleted T cells, or PBMCs supplied cDNA or gDNA.

Study processing details: Estimation of nucleated cell counts relied on the amplification of reference gene primers. Sequencing was performed with immunoSEQ multiplex PCR; in TCRdb, only in-frame clones are kept and a portion is missing. V, J and clone size were drawn from that table, and D and trimming were deduced from the DNA. The repertoire holds approximately 240,000 clones, more than 75% seen once, with just over 3% in the top ten. V shed 0 bases and J 0 bases; nucleotides not matched to a gene: 1. CDR1 and CDR2 from the germline V gene are MNHNY and SVGAGI (reference sequence). CDR3 length equals 15 residues.

The rearrangement links TRBV6-6 to TRBJ2-5; the match to TRBD1 covers 7 bases. Sequenced sample: peripheral blood. The receptor's source is a woman under 40 who had recovered from COVID-19. CDR3 nucleotides: TGTGCCAGCAGTTACTCAGACAGGGACCAAGAGACCCAGTACTTC. Amino acids: CASSYSDRDQETQYF.